This T cell receptor beta chain comes out of a study of Ad26.COV2.S vaccination and SARS-CoV-2 variants. General study points: Vaccine recipients posted higher spike-specific TCR breadth than their placebo counterparts.

Of note for this clone: Its antigen is currently unknown.

The data were produced by immunoSEQ multiplex PCR, yet TCRdb's version contains in-frame clones alone and is incomplete. The sample has about 400,000 clones; roughly 90% are singletons. Treatment indicated: 19 received Ad26.COV2.S at low or high dose, single or two shots; about five received placebo; per-sample allocation not given. The samples were gathered on day 63 after the first injection of vaccine or placebo. Spike of the Wuhan-strain SARS-CoV-2 was expressed by an Ad26 vector, which formed the vaccine. This CDR3 comprises 15 residues. The germline V gene encodes CDR1 LNHNV and CDR2 YYDKDF (reference sequence). V was clipped by 3 bases and J by 2 bases; unmatched bases: 5.

The chain carries TRBV15 and TRBJ2-3; 7 nucleotides line up with TRBD1. The clonotype was recovered from a person between 18 and 60 years old who received the Ad26.COV2.S COVID-19 vaccine or a placebo. The specimen was peripheral blood, collected in a trial of Ad26.COV2.S vaccine versus placebo. CDR3 bases: TGTGCCACCAGCAGGTACAGGGGCAACACAGATACGCAGTATTTT. Protein sequence: CATSRYRGNTDTQYF. Filled out from reference TRBV15 and TRBJ2-3, the complete variable domain reads DAMVIQNPRYQVTQFGKPVTLSCSQTLNHNVMYWYQQKSSQAPKLLFHYYDKDFNNEADTPDNFQSRRPNTSFCFLDIRSPGLGDTAMYLCATSRYRGNTDTQYFGPGTRLTVL.